A single sample is the source of the 3 T cell receptor beta chains below, sequenced in a study of blood T cell repertoires in COVID-19. The protocol was immunoSEQ multiplex PCR, while the TCRdb copy is restricted to in-frame clones and leaves out a portion. The sample contains 200,000 to 250,000 clones, 85% to 90% of which appear only once. The material sequenced was PBMCs or T cells enriched from blood (not recorded which). These receptors were obtained from a woman aged 50 to 65 with acute COVID-19.

The chain joins TRBV28 to TRBJ1-4; D is ambiguous. V was clipped by 6 bases and J by 8 bases, with 16 bases between them. Germline loops: CDR1 MDHEN, CDR2 SYDVKM. The CDR3 extends over 14 amino acids. This chain's CDR3 is CASRYSNNGEKLFF. CDR3 nucleotides: TGTGCCAGCAGGTACTCAAATAACGGGGAAAAACTGTTTTTT.

The chain uses TRBV7-2 and TRBJ1-2, with D perhaps TRBD1 (6 bases). The CDR3 is 15 amino acids. Trimming stripped 5 bases from V and 5 bases from J, with 18 bases between. Germline V CDR1 and CDR2: SGHTA, FQGNSA. The CDR3 sequence is CASSKWGPVSYGYTF. CDR3 nucleotide sequence: TGTGCCAGCAGCAAATGGGGGCCCGTAAGTTATGGCTACACCTTC.

This chain connects TRBV28 to TRBJ1-1, with 8 bases identical to TRBD1. This CDR3 is 13 amino acids long. With 6 bases clipped from V and 4 bases from J, the junction kept 4 bases outside the gene matches. Germline values: CDR1 MDHEN, CDR2 SYDVKM. CDR3 nucleotide sequence: TGTGCCAGCAGGGGAACAGGGGGCACTGAAGCTTTCTTT. Its translation: CASRGTGGTEAFF.